The next 25 T cell receptor beta chains were all read from a single sample in a study of T cells after yellow fever vaccination. TCRdb called the 5' RACE reads again in MiXCR, with one record for every CDR3 protein. The sample includes 450,000 to 550,000 distinct CDR3 sequences, 21% seen only once; the top ten take roughly a sixth. The specimen comprised PBMCs, sampled roughly 23 days after the first yellow fever vaccination. These TCRs come from a man aged 18 to 30 who received the YFV17D yellow fever vaccine.

The V and J genes are TRBV5-1 and TRBJ2-5; D is possibly TRBD1 (5 bases). Germline CDR1 SGHRS, CDR2 YFSETQ. The ends were cut back, 0 bases at V and 3 bases at J, with 18 bases in the middle. This CDR3 comprises 17 residues. The CDR3 here is CASSLAGPYRVKETQYF. The DNA for the CDR3 is TGCGCCAGCAGCTTGGCAGGGCCCTATCGGGTTAAAGAGACCCAGTACTTC.

CDR3 DNA sequence: TGCGCCAGCAGCTTTAGGGACGGGGAAAAACTGTTTTTT. The encoded protein is CASSFRDGEKLFF. The J gene is TRBJ1-4, the V gene TRBV5-1, with D tentatively TRBD1 (5 bases). This CDR3 has 13 amino acids. V lost 2 bases to trimming and J lost 8 bases, with 10 bases between them. Germline assignment: CDR1 SGHRS and CDR2 YFSETQ.

This clonotype appeared a few times. The chain carries TRBV24-1 and TRBJ2-2; D is unclear. Looked up from germline, CDR1 is KGHDR and CDR2 is SFDVKD. Deletions cut 5 bases from V and 6 bases from J, with 6 bases between. The length of the CDR3 is 12 residues. CDR3 coding DNA: TGTGCCACCAGTGGGTCTTCCGGGGAGCTGTTTTTT. Protein: CATSGSSGELFF.

The chain couples TRBV5-6 to TRBJ2-7; a possible D gene is TRBD1 (5 bases). In germline, CDR1 is SGHDT, CDR2 YYEEEE. V shed 0 bases and J shed 3 bases, with 7 bases lying between them. CDR3 size: 13 residues. CDR3 region: CASSLGQFYEQYV. As DNA, the CDR3 is TGTGCCAGCAGCTTGGGACAGTTCTACGAGCAGTACGTC.

This clonotype turned up a few times. This chain links TRBV24-1 with TRBJ2-2; either TRBD1 or TRBD2 may supply D (5 bases each). CDR1 KGHDR and CDR2 SFDVKD come from the germline V gene. Trimming took off 2 bases at V and 2 bases at J, with 14 bases between the two ends. The CDR3 spans 17 residues. The CDR3 reads CATSDWPRDGNTGELFF. CDR3 coding DNA: TGTGCCACCAGTGATTGGCCTCGGGACGGAAACACCGGGGAGCTGTTTTTT.

The chain joins TRBV19 to TRBJ2-3; 7 bases fit TRBD2. The germline V gene encodes CDR1 LNHDA and CDR2 SQIVND (reference sequence). The V segment lost 8 bases and the J segment 2 bases; nucleotides outside the gene matches: 13. The CDR3 consists of 16 residues. The CDR3 DNA sequence: TGTGCCAGTCGGGAACTGGGGCTAGCGGACACAGATACGCAGTATTTT. Translation gives CASRELGLADTDTQYF. Drawing the rest from reference TRBV19 and TRBJ2-3, the complete variable domain is DGGITQSPKYLFRKEGQNVTLSCEQNLNHDAMYWYRQDPGQGLRLIYYSQIVNDFQKGDIAEGYSVSREKKESFPLTVTSAQKNPTAFYLCASRELGLADTDTQYFGPGTRLTVL.

CDR3 sequence: CASIPRGGCIAGANVLTF. The DNA of the CDR3 is TGCGCCAGCATCCCCCGTGGGGGATGCATTGCTGGGGCCAACGTCCTGACTTTC. The chain is built from TRBV23-1 and TRBJ2-6, with D perhaps assigned TRBD1 or TRBD2 (5 bases each). TRBV23-1 is filed as an ORF, its function uncertain. Trimming cost V 7 bases and J 2 bases, with 21 bases left between them. The CDR3 is 18 residues long.

This clonotype showed up just a few times. The chain carries TRBV27 and TRBJ1-6; D not certain. Trimming shortened V by 3 bases and J by 14 bases, and 14 bases separated the two germline ends. CDR1 and CDR2 (germline): MNHEY, SMNVEV (reference sequence). The CDR3 length is 13 residues. DNA of the CDR3: TGTGCCAGCAGTTTCGTAATCTTTGGCACCCTCCACTTT. Its translation: CASSFVIFGTLHF.

The chain is built from TRBV25-1 and TRBJ1-6; 7 positions match TRBD1. The CDR3 is 15 residues long. Germline assignment: CDR1 MGHDK and CDR2 SYGVNS. V lost 6 bases and J lost 9; bases outside the gene matches: 11. The CDR3 protein is CASRGHDRVVSPLHF. CDR3 sequence (DNA): TGTGCCAGCAGGGGACATGACAGGGTGGTTTCACCCCTCCACTTT.

V usage is TRBV9 and J usage is TRBJ2-3; D is perhaps TRBD2 (6 bases). This CDR3 has 13 residues. Germline lookup yields CDR1 SGDLS and CDR2 YYNGEE. Deletions cut 4 bases from V and 6 bases from J, with 12 bases between. DNA for the CDR3: TGTGCCAGCAGCCCTAGTCGGGGGGATACGCAGTATTTT. As protein: CASSPSRGDTQYF. The full variable domain, its missing parts supplied by reference TRBV9 and TRBJ2-3, is DSGVTQTPKHLITATGQRVTLRCSPRSGDLSVYWYQQSLDQGLQFLIQYYNGEERAKGNILERFSAQQFPDLHSELNLSSLELGDSALYFCASSPSRGDTQYFGPGTRLTVL.

The rearrangement joins TRBV4-1 to TRBJ1-5; D gene unclear. The V gene's germline CDR1 is MGHRA and CDR2 YSYEKL. V lost 5 bases and J 6 bases, leaving 17 bases between the germline ends. The CDR3 is 15 amino acids. In DNA, the CDR3 is TGCGCCAGCAGCATTGCGGGCGGAGCTAGTCAGCCCCAGCATTTT. Amino acid sequence: CASSIAGGASQPQHF.

In its sample, this clonotype was seen a few times. The chain joins TRBV20-1 to TRBJ1-6, with D perhaps matching TRBD1 (5 bases). Looked up from germline, CDR1 is DFQATT and CDR2 is SNEGSKA (reference sequence). The CDR3 runs 13 residues. Trimming took 6 bases from V and 7 from J, leaving 13 bases between them. CDR3 protein: CSASGTLNSPLHF. In nucleotides, the CDR3 is TGCAGTGCCTCCGGGACTCTCAATTCACCCCTCCACTTT.

This clonotype was seen a few times. This chain joins TRBV3-1 and TRBJ2-2; 10 nucleotides align to TRBD2. The CDR3 consists of 17 residues. Germline CDR1 reads LGHDT; CDR2 reads YNNKEL (reference sequence). Trimming cost V 0 bases and J 2 bases; bases outside gene matches: 3. CDR3 amino acids: CASSQELAGPNTGELFF. CDR3 coding DNA: TGTGCCAGCAGCCAAGAACTAGCGGGGCCTAACACCGGGGAGCTGTTTTTT.

A few counts support this clonotype. The chain recombines TRBV14 with TRBJ2-2; unclear D gene. The CDR3 spans 12 residues. Trimming removed 1 base at V and 7 bases at J, with 4 bases between. Germline CDR1 and CDR2: SGHDN and FVKESK. The CDR3 loop is CASSQVNGELFF. Here the CDR3 DNA reads TGTGCCAGCAGCCAAGTGAACGGGGAGCTGTTTTTT.

The rearrangement uses TRBV4-3 and TRBJ1-1; 11 bases agree with TRBD1. The CDR3 is 16 amino acids. V was clipped by 3 bases and J by 5 bases; unmatched bases: 8. Germline CDR1 is LGHNA and CDR2 is YSLEER. As DNA, the CDR3 is TGCGCCAGCAGCCACCGCGGGGGGACAGGGGGGACTGAAGCTTTCTTT. This translates into CASSHRGGTGGTEAFF.

The rearrangement links TRBV6-1 to TRBJ2-7; 8 nucleotides match TRBD2. Germline assignment: CDR1 MNHNS and CDR2 SASEGT. This CDR3 has 15 residues. J was trimmed by 3 bases and V by 6 bases; bases with no gene match: 10. DNA for the CDR3: TGTGCCAGCAGCGCCCTGACTAGCGCCGGCTACGAGCAGTACTTC. It specifies CASSALTSAGYEQYF.

The chain carries TRBV12-3 or TRBV12-4 and TRBJ2-7, with a tentative D call TRBD1 (7 bases). The CDR3 totals 15 residues. Trimming removed 7 bases at V and 2 bases at J, with 18 bases between. The CDR3 DNA is TGTGCCAGCACCCCTGGGGGGACAGAAACCTACGAGCAGTACTTC. Translating it yields CASTPGGTETYEQYF.

The chain combines TRBV3-1 with TRBJ2-3; 8 bases are shared with TRBD2. J lost 5 bases, V lost 5 bases, and 6 bases had no gene match. The CDR3 totals 14 residues. Germline V gives CDR1 LGHDT, CDR2 YNNKEL (reference sequence). CDR3 in amino acids: CASSRTGGLDTQYF. CDR3 sequence (DNA): TGTGCCAGCAGCAGGACGGGGGGGCTAGATACGCAGTATTTT.

The CDR3 loop is CASSARDPYGYTF. The CDR3 bases are TGTGCCAGCAGCGCCAGGGACCCGTATGGCTACACCTTC. The chain carries TRBV25-1 and TRBJ1-2; D might be TRBD1 (5 bases). The CDR3 loop spans 13 amino acids. Trimming stripped 6 bases from V and 5 bases from J, with 13 bases between. CDR1 and CDR2 (germline): MGHDK, SYGVNS.

This clonotype was detected many times. The chain recombines TRBV20-1 with TRBJ2-2; TRBD1 is a possible D gene (5 bases). V was pared by 7 bases and J by 4 bases, with 19 bases between. This CDR3 contains 15 residues. Germline V gives CDR1 DFQATT, CDR2 SNEGSKA (reference sequence). The DNA for the CDR3 is TGCAGTGAGGGGCTAGGGCAAGGGGTCACCGGGGAGCTGTTTTTT. Its protein product is CSEGLGQGVTGELFF.

Only one count was recorded for this clonotype. This sequence joins TRBV6-1 and TRBJ2-3; D assignment may be TRBD1 or TRBD2 (5 bases each). CDR1 and CDR2 from the germline V gene are MNHNS and SASEGT. The CDR3 runs to 14 residues. V lost 5 bases, J lost 2 bases, and 11 bases lay in between. This CDR3 reads CASSRGTATDTQYF. In nucleotides, the CDR3 is TGTGCCAGCAGTCGAGGGACGGCCACAGATACGCAGTATTTT.

The rearrangement uses TRBV19 and TRBJ2-2, with 9 positions matching TRBD2. From germline, CDR1 is LNHDA and CDR2 SQIVND (reference sequence). Trimming took 7 bases from V and 0 from J; bases not matched to a gene: 3. This CDR3 comprises 15 residues. This CDR3 is CASTSGIANTGELFF. CDR3 bases: TGTGCCAGTACTAGCGGGATCGCGAACACCGGGGAGCTGTTTTTT.

The chain is built from TRBV20-1 and TRBJ1-4; D is uncertain. V lost 5 bases and J lost 11, with 15 bases in between. Germline V gene lookup returns CDR1 DFQATT and CDR2 SNEGSKA (reference sequence). This CDR3 comprises 12 residues. CDR3 bases: TGCAGTGCTCAAGGACGGAGGGAGAAACTGTTTTTT. Its protein product is CSAQGRREKLFF.

Only a few counts were recorded for this clonotype. V usage is TRBV29-1 and J usage is TRBJ1-2; D unresolved. Per the germline V gene, CDR1 is SQVTM and CDR2 is ANQGSEA. V shed 6 bases and J shed 1 base, with 12 bases lying between them. The CDR3 length is 13 residues. CDR3 DNA: TGCAGCGTCTTTTTGACGGATAACTATGGCTACACCTTC. Its translation is CSVFLTDNYGYTF.

The J gene is TRBJ1-2, the V gene TRBV18; 10 positions agree with TRBD1. V gave up 3 bases and J gave up 0 bases; unmatched junction bases: 4. CDR1 and CDR2 from the germline V gene are KGHSH and LQKENI. This CDR3 is built from 16 residues. The CDR3 coding sequence is TGTGCCAGCTCACCGATGGACAGGGGGACTAACTATGGCTACACCTTC. Translated, it gives CASSPMDRGTNYGYTF. The whole variable domain, remainder taken from reference TRBV18 and TRBJ1-2, is NAGVMQNPRHLVRRRGQEARLRCSPMKGHSHVYWYRQLPEEGLKFMVYLQKENIIDESGMPKERFSAEFPKEGPSILRIQQVVRGDSAAYFCASSPMDRGTNYGYTFGSGTRLTVV.